A selection of T cell receptor beta chains follows, all from one sample in a study of post-analysis software for immune sequencing data. MiXCR, run by TCRdb on the PCR reads, gives a single entry per CDR3 protein. The table shows hundreds of thousands of distinct CDR3 sequences, with about 60% occurring only once. The sequencing sample was made of blood. These receptors all come from a girl aged 2-15 years with multiple sclerosis. Both conserved end residues are part of each CDR3. Fields, in order: CDR3 DNA, CDR3 protein, J gene, V gene, D gene, clone size. D genes are given only for firm matches. Clone size is stated in some rows and not others, as once, few, many or a class when expanded.

CDR3nt: TGTGCCAGCAGCCATCCCGATTCACCCCTCCACTTT
CDR3aa: CASSHPDSPLHF
j_gene: TRBJ1-6
v_gene: TRBV3-1
d_gene: .
abundance: few

CDR3nt: TGCAGTGCTAGATCCGGGACAGGACCCTACGAGCAGTACTTC
CDR3aa: CSARSGTGPYEQYF
j_gene: TRBJ2-7
v_gene: TRBV20-1
d_gene: TRBD1
abundance: .

CDR3nt: TGCAGCGTGGGACAGGGCGCATCCTCCTATGGCTACACCTTC
CDR3aa: CSVGQGASSYGYTF
j_gene: TRBJ1-2
v_gene: TRBV29-1
d_gene: TRBD1
abundance: few

CDR3nt: TGTGCCAGCAGCATTGCAGGGACTTACAATGAGCAGTTCTTC
CDR3aa: CASSIAGTYNEQFF
j_gene: TRBJ2-1
v_gene: TRBV7-3
d_gene: .
abundance: few

CDR3nt: TGCAGTGCTAGGGGATCGGGCCTAGCGGGGCAGTATTTT
CDR3aa: CSARGSGLAGQYF
j_gene: TRBJ2-3
v_gene: TRBV20-1
d_gene: TRBD2
abundance: few

CDR3nt: TGTGCCAGTAGGCGAACGACAGATAGCAATCAGCCCCAGCATTTT
CDR3aa: CASRRTTDSNQPQHF
j_gene: TRBJ1-5
v_gene: TRBV19
d_gene: .
abundance: few

CDR3nt: TGCGCCAGCAGCGTAGTGGGAGAAGGGGAGCAGTACTTC
CDR3aa: CASSVVGEGEQYF
j_gene: TRBJ2-7
v_gene: TRBV9
d_gene: .
abundance: once

CDR3nt: TGCAGTGCTAGAGTTCCAGGGAGCACAGATACGCAGTATTTT
CDR3aa: CSARVPGSTDTQYF
j_gene: TRBJ2-3
v_gene: TRBV20-1
d_gene: .
abundance: .

CDR3nt: TGTGCCAGCAGCTTTACCGGGACAGGGGGCGAGCAGTACTTC
CDR3aa: CASSFTGTGGEQYF
j_gene: TRBJ2-7
v_gene: TRBV7-9
d_gene: TRBD1
abundance: .

CDR3nt: TGCAGCGTTGAGTGGGCCAATTATGGCTACACCTTC
CDR3aa: CSVEWANYGYTF
j_gene: TRBJ1-2
v_gene: TRBV29-1
d_gene: .
abundance: few

CDR3nt: TGTGCCAGCAGTTCTGGACAGTTCCAAGGCTATGGCTACACCTTC
CDR3aa: CASSSGQFQGYGYTF
j_gene: TRBJ1-2
v_gene: TRBV27
d_gene: .
abundance: .

CDR3nt: TGTGCCAGCAGCTTGGGGGTCCTCTCCTACAATGAGCAGTTCTTC
CDR3aa: CASSLGVLSYNEQFF
j_gene: TRBJ2-1
v_gene: TRBV5-6
d_gene: .
abundance: few

CDR3nt: TGCAGCGCACAGACTAGCGGGAGGGGAGGGTCCTACGAGCAGTACTTC
CDR3aa: CSAQTSGRGGSYEQYF
j_gene: TRBJ2-7
v_gene: TRBV29-1
d_gene: TRBD2
abundance: .

CDR3nt: TGCGCCAGTCAACAGGCTCGGACAGTACGCACCGGGGAGCTGTTTTTT
CDR3aa: CASQQARTVRTGELFF
j_gene: TRBJ2-2
v_gene: TRBV10-2
d_gene: .
abundance: .

CDR3nt: TGTGCCAGCAGTTTAGTCGGGGGTCGGAAAGAGACCCAGTACTTC
CDR3aa: CASSLVGGRKETQYF
j_gene: TRBJ2-5
v_gene: TRBV12-3/TRBV12-4
d_gene: .
abundance: few

CDR3nt: TGTGCCAGCAGCCTAAAACAGGGTATAGGTGAGCAGTTCTTC
CDR3aa: CASSLKQGIGEQFF
j_gene: TRBJ2-1
v_gene: TRBV11-2
d_gene: .
abundance: .

CDR3nt: TGTGCCAGCAGTTCAGACAGGGCGGGAGATACGCAGTATTTT
CDR3aa: CASSSDRAGDTQYF
j_gene: TRBJ2-3
v_gene: TRBV12-3/TRBV12-4
d_gene: TRBD1
abundance: many

CDR3nt: TGTGCCAGCAGCGTAAGGGGAGGGGAGCTGTTTTTT
CDR3aa: CASSVRGGELFF
j_gene: TRBJ2-2
v_gene: TRBV9
d_gene: .
abundance: .

CDR3nt: TGTGCCAGTAGTATAGATAACAGGGGGCGAGGTAACTATGGCCACACCTTC
CDR3aa: CASSIDNRGRGNYGHTF
j_gene: TRBJ1-2
v_gene: TRBV19
d_gene: TRBD1
abundance: .

CDR3nt: TGCGCCAGCAGCTTCTTCTCCATGCCAAGGGGGCGAAACACTGAAGCTTTCTTT
CDR3aa: CASSFFSMPRGRNTEAFF
j_gene: TRBJ1-1
v_gene: TRBV5-1
d_gene: TRBD1
abundance: .

CDR3nt: TGCAGTGCTGGACTGCTCCCGGATACGCAGTATTTT
CDR3aa: CSAGLLPDTQYF
j_gene: TRBJ2-3
v_gene: TRBV20-1
d_gene: .
abundance: .

CDR3nt: TGTGCCAGCAGCAGACCCCTACTACTAGCGTCGGACACCGGGGAGCTGTTTTTT
CDR3aa: CASSRPLLLASDTGELFF
j_gene: TRBJ2-2
v_gene: TRBV6-2/TRBV6-3
d_gene: TRBD2
abundance: once

CDR3nt: TGTGCCAGCAGCTTCGGCGGGAGTATAGGAGATACGCAGTATTTT
CDR3aa: CASSFGGSIGDTQYF
j_gene: TRBJ2-3
v_gene: TRBV11-2
d_gene: TRBD2
abundance: few

CDR3nt: TGTGCCACCGGCAGAGGTGGACAGGGGAGGTACGAGCAGTACTTC
CDR3aa: CATGRGGQGRYEQYF
j_gene: TRBJ2-7
v_gene: TRBV15
d_gene: TRBD1
abundance: .

CDR3nt: TGTGCCAGCAGCAAAGCGGACAGGAAACCCCTCCACTTT
CDR3aa: CASSKADRKPLHF
j_gene: TRBJ1-6
v_gene: TRBV21-1
d_gene: .
abundance: .

CDR3nt: TGCGCCAGCAGCTTGGACAGGGCCTTAGGGCAGCCCCAGCATTTT
CDR3aa: CASSLDRALGQPQHF
j_gene: TRBJ1-5
v_gene: TRBV7-2
d_gene: TRBD1
abundance: few

CDR3nt: TGTGCCAGCAGCCCGCTAGCCCTGGGGATCGGCTACACCTTC
CDR3aa: CASSPLALGIGYTF
j_gene: TRBJ1-2
v_gene: TRBV7-2
d_gene: .
abundance: .

CDR3nt: TGTGCCAGCAGACCGAGACTAGCGGGTGGGACCCAGTACTTC
CDR3aa: CASRPRLAGGTQYF
j_gene: TRBJ2-5
v_gene: TRBV13
d_gene: TRBD2
abundance: .

CDR3nt: TGTGCCAGCTCGACAAGAAATGTGAGAGAGACCCAGTACTTC
CDR3aa: CASSTRNVRETQYF
j_gene: TRBJ2-5
v_gene: TRBV27
d_gene: .
abundance: .

CDR3nt: TGCAGTGCTAGTGGGACAAGGGGGAGTGCAGATACGCAGTATTTT
CDR3aa: CSASGTRGSADTQYF
j_gene: TRBJ2-3
v_gene: TRBV20-1
d_gene: .
abundance: .

CDR3nt: TGTGCCAGCAGCCATAAATCCATTCACATAGCGGGAGCCTCCTCCTACGAGCAGTACTTC
CDR3aa: CASSHKSIHIAGASSYEQYF
j_gene: TRBJ2-7
v_gene: TRBV3-1
d_gene: TRBD2
abundance: .

CDR3nt: TGTGCCAGCAGCTTAGGACAGCGCCTGAAGGAGGTCGGGGATACGCAGTATTTT
CDR3aa: CASSLGQRLKEVGDTQYF
j_gene: TRBJ2-3
v_gene: TRBV13
d_gene: .
abundance: .

CDR3nt: TGTGCCAGCAGCCAAGATCGGGGGATCCGGGATGGCTACACCTTC
CDR3aa: CASSQDRGIRDGYTF
j_gene: TRBJ1-2
v_gene: TRBV14
d_gene: .
abundance: once

CDR3nt: TGCAGTGCTCGAGGACAGAGCTCCTACAATGAGCAGTTCTTC
CDR3aa: CSARGQSSYNEQFF
j_gene: TRBJ2-1
v_gene: TRBV20-1
d_gene: .
abundance: .

CDR3nt: TGTGCCAGCAGCTTCCAGGGTTCCAAAAACATTCAGTACTTC
CDR3aa: CASSFQGSKNIQYF
j_gene: TRBJ2-4
v_gene: TRBV5-6
d_gene: .
abundance: .

CDR3nt: TGCAGTGCTAGAGATAGACTAGTCGATGAGCAGTTCTTC
CDR3aa: CSARDRLVDEQFF
j_gene: TRBJ2-1
v_gene: TRBV20-1
d_gene: .
abundance: .

CDR3nt: TGTGCTAGTGGTTTGGCGAAGGACGCCGTGGTAGGGGATATTACCCAGTACTTC
CDR3aa: CASGLAKDAVVGDITQYF
j_gene: TRBJ2-5
v_gene: TRBV12-5
d_gene: .
abundance: .

CDR3nt: TGTGCCAGCAGTGGCGGACAGCTACTAGCCAAAAACATTCAGTACTTC
CDR3aa: CASSGGQLLAKNIQYF
j_gene: TRBJ2-4
v_gene: TRBV6-6
d_gene: .
abundance: .

CDR3nt: TGTGCCAGCAGCGTATGGACGGATTCCTACGAGCAGTACTTC
CDR3aa: CASSVWTDSYEQYF
j_gene: TRBJ2-7
v_gene: TRBV9
d_gene: .
abundance: .

CDR3nt: TGTGCCAGCAGGGGGCTTGACGCTGTAGGCGAGCAGTACTTC
CDR3aa: CASRGLDAVGEQYF
j_gene: TRBJ2-7
v_gene: TRBV12-3/TRBV12-4
d_gene: .
abundance: few

CDR3nt: TGTGCCATCAGGGATAGTCGGGGGGACTCACACAATGAGCAGTTCTTC
CDR3aa: CAIRDSRGDSHNEQFF
j_gene: TRBJ2-1
v_gene: TRBV10-3
d_gene: TRBD2
abundance: .

CDR3nt: TGCAGCGCACAGGGGACGCTAGCCAAAAACATTCAGTACTTC
CDR3aa: CSAQGTLAKNIQYF
j_gene: TRBJ2-4
v_gene: TRBV29-1
d_gene: TRBD1
abundance: .

CDR3nt: TGTGCCAGCAAGCGGTGGGACAGGCCTTACACCGGGGAGCTGTTTTTT
CDR3aa: CASKRWDRPYTGELFF
j_gene: TRBJ2-2
v_gene: TRBV2
d_gene: TRBD1
abundance: .

CDR3nt: TGTGCCAGCAGTTACCGGGACAGGGATAGGAATGAGCAGTTCTTC
CDR3aa: CASSYRDRDRNEQFF
j_gene: TRBJ2-1
v_gene: TRBV6-9
d_gene: TRBD1
abundance: few

CDR3nt: TGTGCCAGCAGTGAAGCGCAGGGGAAGCTCCTAGCCAAAAACATTCAGTACTTC
CDR3aa: CASSEAQGKLLAKNIQYF
j_gene: TRBJ2-4
v_gene: TRBV6-1
d_gene: .
abundance: few

CDR3nt: TGCGCCAGCAGCTTGGAAGGTTCACTCGCGGCAGATACGCAGTATTTT
CDR3aa: CASSLEGSLAADTQYF
j_gene: TRBJ2-3
v_gene: TRBV5-1
d_gene: .
abundance: few